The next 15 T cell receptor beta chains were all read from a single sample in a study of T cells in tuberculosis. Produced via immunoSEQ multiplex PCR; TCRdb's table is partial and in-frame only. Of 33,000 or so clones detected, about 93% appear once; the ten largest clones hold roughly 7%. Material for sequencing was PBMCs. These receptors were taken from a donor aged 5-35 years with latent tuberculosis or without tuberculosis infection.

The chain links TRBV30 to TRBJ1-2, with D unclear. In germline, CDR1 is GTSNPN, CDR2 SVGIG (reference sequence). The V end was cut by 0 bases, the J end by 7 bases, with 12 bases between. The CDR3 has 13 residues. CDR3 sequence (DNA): TGTGCCTGGAGTGTAGAGCTGGTTTCTGGCTACACCTTC. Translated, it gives CAWSVELVSGYTF. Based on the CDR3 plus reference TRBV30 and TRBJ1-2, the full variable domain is SQTIHQWPATLVQPVGSPLSLECTVEGTSNPNLYWYRQAAGRGLQLLFYSVGIGQISSEVPQNLSASRPQDRQFILSSKKLLLSDSGFYLCAWSVELVSGYTFGSGTRLTVV.

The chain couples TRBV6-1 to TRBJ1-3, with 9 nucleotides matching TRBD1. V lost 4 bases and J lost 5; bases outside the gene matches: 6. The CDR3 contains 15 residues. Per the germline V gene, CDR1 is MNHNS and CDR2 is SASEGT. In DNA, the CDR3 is TGTGCCAGCAGTGGAACCGACAGGGGGAGAAACACCATATATTTT. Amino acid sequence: CASSGTDRGRNTIYF.

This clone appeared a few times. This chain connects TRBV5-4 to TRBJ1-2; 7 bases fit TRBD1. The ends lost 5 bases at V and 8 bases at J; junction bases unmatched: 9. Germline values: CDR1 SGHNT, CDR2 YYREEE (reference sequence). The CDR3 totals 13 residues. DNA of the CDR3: TGTGCCAGCAGTTGGCAGGGGGAAAAGGGCTACACCTTC. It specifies CASSWQGEKGYTF.

This chain's CDR3 is CASSISGTDATNEKLFF. For the CDR3, the DNA is TGTGCCAGTAGTATCTCCGGGACAGATGCAACTAATGAAAAACTGTTTTTT. The chain combines TRBV19 with TRBJ1-4; TRBD1 agrees at 7 bases. The CDR3 is 17 amino acids. The V and J ends lost 3 bases and 0 bases, in that order; junction bases with no gene match: 7. Per germline, CDR1 LNHDA and CDR2 SQIVND (reference sequence). Drawing the rest from reference TRBV19 and TRBJ1-4, the complete variable domain is DGGITQSPKYLFRKEGQNVTLSCEQNLNHDAMYWYRQDPGQGLRLIYYSQIVNDFQKGDIAEGYSVSREKKESFPLTVTSAQKNPTAFYLCASSISGTDATNEKLFFGSGTQLSVL.

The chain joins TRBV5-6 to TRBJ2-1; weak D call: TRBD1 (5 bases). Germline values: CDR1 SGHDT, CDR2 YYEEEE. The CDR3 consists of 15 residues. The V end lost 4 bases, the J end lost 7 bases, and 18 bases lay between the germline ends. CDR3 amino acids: CASSPTAFMGNEQFF. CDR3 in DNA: TGTGCCAGCAGCCCGACAGCTTTCATGGGGAATGAGCAGTTCTTC. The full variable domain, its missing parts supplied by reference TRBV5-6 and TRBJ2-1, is DAGVTQSPTHLIKTRGQQVTLRCSPKSGHDTVSWYQQALGQGPQFIFQYYEEEERQRGNFPDRFSGHQFPNYSSELNVNALLLGDSALYLCASSPTAFMGNEQFFGPGTRLTVL.

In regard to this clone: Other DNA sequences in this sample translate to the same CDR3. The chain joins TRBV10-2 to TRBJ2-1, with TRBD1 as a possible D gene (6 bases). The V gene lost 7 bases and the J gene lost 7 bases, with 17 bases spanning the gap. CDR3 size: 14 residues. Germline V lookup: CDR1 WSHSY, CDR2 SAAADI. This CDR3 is CASKPGQRWNEQFF. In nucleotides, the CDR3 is TGCGCCAGCAAACCAGGACAGCGCTGGAATGAGCAGTTCTTC.

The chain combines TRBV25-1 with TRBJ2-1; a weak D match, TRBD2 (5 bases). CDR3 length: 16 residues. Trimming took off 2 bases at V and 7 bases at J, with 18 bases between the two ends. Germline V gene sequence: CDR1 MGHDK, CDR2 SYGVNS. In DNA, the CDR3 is TGTGCCAGCAGTGAACCTGGACTGCGAGGGCGGAATGAGCAGTTCTTC. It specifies CASSEPGLRGRNEQFF.

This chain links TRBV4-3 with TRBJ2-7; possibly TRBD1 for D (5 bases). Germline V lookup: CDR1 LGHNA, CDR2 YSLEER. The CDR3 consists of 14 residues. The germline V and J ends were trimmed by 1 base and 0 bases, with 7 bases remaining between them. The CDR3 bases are TGCGCCAGCAGCCAAGGAGACAGCTCCTACGAGCAGTACTTC. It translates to CASSQGDSSYEQYF.

The CDR3 nucleotides read TGCGCCAGCAGCTTCGACAGGGGGATTGGGACAGATACGCAGTATTTT. It codes for CASSFDRGIGTDTQYF. This rearrangement joins TRBV4-3 to TRBJ2-3; 9 nucleotides agree with TRBD1. Trimming removed 5 bases from V and 3 bases from J; junction bases left unmatched: 9. The germline gives CDR1 LGHNA, CDR2 YSLEER. This CDR3 has 16 amino acids.

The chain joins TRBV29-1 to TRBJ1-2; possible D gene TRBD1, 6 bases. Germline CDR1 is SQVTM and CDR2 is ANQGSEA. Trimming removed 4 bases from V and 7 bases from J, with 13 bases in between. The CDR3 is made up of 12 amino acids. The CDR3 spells CSVVPRGAGYTF. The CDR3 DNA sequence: TGCAGCGTTGTCCCCAGGGGCGCTGGCTACACCTTC.

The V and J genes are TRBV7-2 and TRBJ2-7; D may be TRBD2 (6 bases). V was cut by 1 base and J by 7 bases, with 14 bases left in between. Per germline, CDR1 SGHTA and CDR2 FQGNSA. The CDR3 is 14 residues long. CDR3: CASSLDSGVREQYF. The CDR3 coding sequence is TGTGCCAGCAGCTTAGACTCGGGGGTTCGGGAGCAGTACTTC.

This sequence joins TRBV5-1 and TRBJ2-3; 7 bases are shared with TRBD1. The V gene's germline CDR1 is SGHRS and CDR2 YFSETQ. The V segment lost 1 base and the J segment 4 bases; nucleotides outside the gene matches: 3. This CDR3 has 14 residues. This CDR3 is CASSLNRGSDTQYF. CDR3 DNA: TGCGCCAGCAGCTTGAACAGGGGTTCAGATACGCAGTATTTT. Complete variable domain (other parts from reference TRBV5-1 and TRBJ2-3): KAGVTQTPRYLIKTRGQQVTLSCSPISGHRSVSWYQQTPGQGLQFLFEYFSETQRNKGNFPGRFSGRQFSNSRSEMNVSTLELGDSALYLCASSLNRGSDTQYFGPGTRLTVL.

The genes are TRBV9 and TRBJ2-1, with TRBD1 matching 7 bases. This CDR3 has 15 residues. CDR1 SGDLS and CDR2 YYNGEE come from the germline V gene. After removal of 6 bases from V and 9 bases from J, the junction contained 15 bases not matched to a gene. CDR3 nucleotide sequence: TGTGCCAGCAAAATAGGGGGCCTGGGGGAAGGTGAGCAGTTCTTC. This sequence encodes CASKIGGLGEGEQFF.

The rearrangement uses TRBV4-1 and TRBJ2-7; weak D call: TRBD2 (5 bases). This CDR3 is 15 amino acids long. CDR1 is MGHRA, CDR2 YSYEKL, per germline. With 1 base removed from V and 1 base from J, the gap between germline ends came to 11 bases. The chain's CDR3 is CASSQGTDRSYEQYF. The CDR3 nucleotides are TGCGCCAGCAGCCAAGGGACTGACCGTTCCTACGAGCAGTACTTC.

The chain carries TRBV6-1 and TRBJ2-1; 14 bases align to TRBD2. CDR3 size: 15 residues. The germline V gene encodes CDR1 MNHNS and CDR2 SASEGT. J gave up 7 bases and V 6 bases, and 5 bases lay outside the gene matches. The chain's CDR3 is CASSRLAGGRNEQFF. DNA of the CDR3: TGTGCCAGCAGCAGACTAGCGGGGGGGAGAAATGAGCAGTTCTTC.